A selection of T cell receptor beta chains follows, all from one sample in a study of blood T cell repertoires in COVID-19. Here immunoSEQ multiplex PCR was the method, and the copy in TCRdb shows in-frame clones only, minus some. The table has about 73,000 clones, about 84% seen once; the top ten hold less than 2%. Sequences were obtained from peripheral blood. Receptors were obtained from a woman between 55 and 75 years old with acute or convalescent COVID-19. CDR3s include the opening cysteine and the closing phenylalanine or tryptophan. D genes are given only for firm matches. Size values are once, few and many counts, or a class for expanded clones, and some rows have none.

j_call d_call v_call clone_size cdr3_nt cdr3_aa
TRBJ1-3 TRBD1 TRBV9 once TGTGCCAGCAGCGCCAGACCGGGACAGCCGCCCGACTCTGGAAACACCATATATTTT CASSARPGQPPDSGNTIYF
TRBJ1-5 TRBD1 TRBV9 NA TGTGCCAGCAGCGAAACAGGGGGGAATCAGCCCCAGCATTTT CASSETGGNQPQHF
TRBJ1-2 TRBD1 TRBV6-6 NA TGTGCCAGCACCCCGACAGGGGACTATGGCTACACCTTC CASTPTGDYGYTF
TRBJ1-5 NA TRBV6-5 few TGTGCCAGTAGATCCTTTGGCGGGAGCAATCAGCCCCAGCATTTT CASRSFGGSNQPQHF
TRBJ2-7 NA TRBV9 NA TGTGCCAGCAGCGGCTGGACTGATTCCTACGAGCAGTACTTC CASSGWTDSYEQYF
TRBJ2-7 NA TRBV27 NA TGTGCCAGCAGTTTAAGGGGCTATGGCAGGGCCTACGAGCAGTACTTC CASSLRGYGRAYEQYF
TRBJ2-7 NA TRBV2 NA TGTGCCAGCAGTGTCAGGCACGAGCAGTACTTC CASSVRHEQYF
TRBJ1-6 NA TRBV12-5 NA TGTGCTAGTGGTTTGAATACGGGAATCAATTCACCCCTCCACTTT CASGLNTGINSPLHF
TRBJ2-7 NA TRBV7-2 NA TGTGCCAGCAGCTTAAAAGGCGGGACAGCATCTTACGAGCAGTACTTC CASSLKGGTASYEQYF
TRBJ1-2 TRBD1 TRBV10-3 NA TGTGCCATCAGTGAGGACTTACAGGGGCTGTATGGCTACACCTTC CAISEDLQGLYGYTF
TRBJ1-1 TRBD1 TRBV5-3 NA TGTGCCATAAACGGGACAGGGGTGAACACTGAAGCTTTCTTT CAINGTGVNTEAFF
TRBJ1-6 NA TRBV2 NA TGTGCCAGCACCCTCACAGGGTCTCGAGGTTCACCCCTCCACTTT CASTLTGSRGSPLHF
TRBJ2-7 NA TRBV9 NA TGTGCCAGCAGCTACAACGGGGGGACAGGTATTTACGAGCAGTACTTC CASSYNGGTGIYEQYF
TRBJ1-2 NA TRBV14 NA TGTGCCAGCAGCCAATTCGCAGCGGTTCTAGGAGGCTACACCTTC CASSQFAAVLGGYTF
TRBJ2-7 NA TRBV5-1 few TGCGCCAGCAGCTTGGACAGGGAAGAACAGTACTTC CASSLDREEQYF
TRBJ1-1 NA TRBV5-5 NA TGTGCCAGCAGCTTGGTTACAGGGATGAACACTGAAGCTTTCTTT CASSLVTGMNTEAFF
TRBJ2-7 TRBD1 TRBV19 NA TGTGCCAGTAGTAAGACAGGGGGCAGCTCCTACGAGCAGTACTTC CASSKTGGSSYEQYF
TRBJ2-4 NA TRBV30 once TGTGCCTGGAGTTCGGGGTCCTCAAGGGAACTAGCCAAAAACATTCAGTACTTC CAWSSGSSRELAKNIQYF
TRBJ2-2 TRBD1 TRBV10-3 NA TGTGCCACAAGACCGGGACAGCCGAACACCGGGGAGCTGTTTTTT CATRPGQPNTGELFF
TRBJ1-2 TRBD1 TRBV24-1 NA TGTGCCACCAGTGAAGGAGGACAGGTCTATGGCTACACCTTC CATSEGGQVYGYTF
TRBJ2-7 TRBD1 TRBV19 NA TGTGCCACTAAACCGGGACAGGGGTCTTACGAGCAGTACTTC CATKPGQGSYEQYF
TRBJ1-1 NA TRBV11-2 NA TGTGCCAGCAGCTTAGTGAGGTCTCGTCTTAACACTGAAGCTTTCTTT CASSLVRSRLNTEAFF
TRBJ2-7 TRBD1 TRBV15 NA TGTGCCACCAGCAGATTTACCGGGACAGGGTATAAGCAGTACTTC CATSRFTGTGYKQYF
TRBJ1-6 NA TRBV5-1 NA TGCGCCAGCAGCTTGTGGGGAGATAATTCACCCCTCCACTTT CASSLWGDNSPLHF
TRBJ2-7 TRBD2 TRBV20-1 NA TGCAGTGCTAGTTCGAGCGGGGGGACCTACGAGCAGTACTTC CSASSSGGTYEQYF
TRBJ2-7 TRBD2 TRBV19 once TGTGCCAGTAGTACCGGGACTAGCGGGAGGAACTACGAGCAGTACTTC CASSTGTSGRNYEQYF
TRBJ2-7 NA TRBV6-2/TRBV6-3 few TGTGCCAGCAGTTATTCAGTAACCTACGAGCAGTACTTC CASSYSVTYEQYF
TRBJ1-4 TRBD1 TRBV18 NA TGTGCCAGCTCATCTACCTCACCAATTTCGGACAGGTTGGGACTGAGGGTGAAAAGACTGTTTTTT CASSSTSPISDRLGLRVKRLFF
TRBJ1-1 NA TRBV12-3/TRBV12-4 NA TGTGCCAGCAGTTTAAGAGCGAAAGCTTTCTTT CASSLRAKAFF
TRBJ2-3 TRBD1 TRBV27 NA TGTGCCAGCAGTTTTAAGACAGGGGGCACAGATACGCAGTATTTT CASSFKTGGTDTQYF
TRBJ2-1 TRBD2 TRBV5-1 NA TGCGCCAGCAGCAGGACTAGCGGGGGAGGGGAGCAGTTCTTC CASSRTSGGGEQFF
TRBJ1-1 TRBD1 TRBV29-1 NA TGCAGCGCAAGACAGGGGATGAACACTGAAGCTTTCTTT CSARQGMNTEAFF
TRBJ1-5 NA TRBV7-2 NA TGTGCCAGCAGCTTTTACTCCCAGCCACAGCAGCCCCAGCATTTT CASSFYSQPQQPQHF
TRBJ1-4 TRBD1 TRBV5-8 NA TGTGCCAGCAGCATCGGGACAGTATACGAAAAACTGTTTTTT CASSIGTVYEKLFF
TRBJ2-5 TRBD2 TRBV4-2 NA TGTGCCAGCAGCCCGGGACTAGTAAGTGAAGAGACCCAGTACTTC CASSPGLVSEETQYF
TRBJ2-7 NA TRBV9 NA TGTGCCAGCAGCGTAGGTCCAGCAGCCGGGGACTACGAGCAGTACTTC CASSVGPAAGDYEQYF